The source of this T cell receptor beta chain is a study of beta chain features in type 1 diabetes. Study-wide background: When patients were set against healthy donors, age, gender and cell yields were similar. All samples together contributed 107,917,701 sorted cells for examination. Overall study results and limits: A moderate, significant TCRB CDR3 shortening appeared in type 1 diabetes across four CD4+ subsets.

This clone was picked up a small number of times. The antigen remains unidentified. Sorting with CD45RO/CCR7/CD25/CD127/CD95/CD27 yielded naive, central memory, regulatory and stem-like memory CD4+ cells. Purities in excess of 98% were seen in all sorted populations. Expressed TCRB transcripts were sequenced because the entire RNA isolate underwent reverse transcription. The data were produced by immunoSEQ multiplex PCR, yet TCRdb's version contains in-frame clones alone and is incomplete. The sample has hundreds of thousands of clones, about an eighth seen once. Sequenced sample: naive CD4+ T cells from blood. The TCR sequence derives from a man younger than 35 with type 1 diabetes.

The CDR3 DNA sequence: TGTGCCAGCAGCTCTCGCCCCAATGAGCAGTTCTTC. Residues: CASSSRPNEQFF. V and J are TRBV7-3 and TRBJ2-1; unclear D gene. The CDR3 consists of 12 residues. Germline V gene sequence: CDR1 SGHTA, CDR2 FQGTGA. Deletions cut 4 bases from V and 6 bases from J, with 7 bases between.